The 9 T cell receptor beta chains below come from one sample, sequenced in a study of shared clonotypes between healthy human individuals. Here immunoSEQ multiplex PCR was the method, and the copy in TCRdb shows in-frame clones only, minus some. The sample holds approximately 1,500,000 clones; roughly 96% are singletons and the top ten take roughly 1.2%. Sequencing input: naive CD4+ T cells sorted from blood. Subset noted: CD45RA+ positively selected. Receptor source: a man aged 25-45 years in good health.

V gene TRBV6-6 combines with J gene TRBJ2-7; 7 bases line up with TRBD1. In germline, CDR1 is MNHNY, CDR2 SVGAGI (reference sequence). Germline trimming cut 8 bases from V and 1 base from J; bases unmatched to any gene: 8. The CDR3 loop spans 14 amino acids. The DNA for the CDR3 is TGTGCCAGCTCGGGGCAGGGGGTTTCCTACGAGCAGTACTTC. This encodes CASSGQGVSYEQYF.

The rearrangement links TRBV6-5 to TRBJ1-1; no clear D. The CDR3 extends over 12 amino acids. Trimming pared 7 bases from V and 10 bases from J, leaving 16 bases between. Germline CDR1 MNHEY, CDR2 SVGAGI. The CDR3 reads CASMGKGERAFF. The CDR3 coding sequence is TGTGCCAGCATGGGGAAAGGAGAGAGAGCTTTCTTT.

The CDR3 DNA sequence: TGTGCCAGTAGTGGGTCCGGAGGGAGCAATCAGCCCCAGCATTTT. Translating gives CASSGSGGSNQPQHF. The V and J genes are TRBV19 and TRBJ1-5; D remains unclear. Germline V gene lookup returns CDR1 LNHDA and CDR2 SQIVND (reference sequence). V was shortened by 5 bases and J by 1 base, with 12 bases between the two germline ends. This CDR3 has 15 amino acids.

The chain employs TRBV18 and TRBJ2-4, with a tentative D call TRBD1 (5 bases). Germline CDR1 reads KGHSH; CDR2 reads LQKENI. CDR3 length: 14 residues. V shed 3 bases and J shed 4 bases, with 10 bases lying between them. In nucleotides, the CDR3 is TGTGCCAGCTCACCCCAGGCAGGGAAAAACATTCAGTACTTC. Its protein is CASSPQAGKNIQYF. Together with reference TRBV18 and TRBJ2-4, the CDR3 gives the full variable domain: NAGVMQNPRHLVRRRGQEARLRCSPMKGHSHVYWYRQLPEEGLKFMVYLQKENIIDESGMPKERFSAEFPKEGPSILRIQQVVRGDSAAYFCASSPQAGKNIQYFGAGTRLSVL.

The chain joins TRBV2 to TRBJ2-3, with 11 nucleotides matching TRBD2. V dropped 7 bases and J dropped 2; count of bases not matched to a gene: 17. Germline V lookup: CDR1 SNHLY, CDR2 FYNNEI. The CDR3 loop spans 19 amino acids. CDR3 DNA sequence: TGTGCCAGCATGGGGGGAACTAGCGGGAGTGGGGTCTTCACAGATACGCAGTATTTT. Translation: CASMGGTSGSGVFTDTQYF.

This chain uses TRBV28 with TRBJ2-1; 9 bases line up with TRBD2. V was clipped by 8 bases and J by 3 bases; unmatched bases: 8. Per germline, CDR1 MDHEN and CDR2 SYDVKM. The CDR3 spans 15 residues. CDR3 loop: CASHVAGEGYNEQFF. CDR3 coding DNA: TGTGCCAGCCATGTAGCGGGAGAAGGCTACAATGAGCAGTTCTTC.

V gene TRBV18 combines with J gene TRBJ2-5; D is unclear. Germline CDR1 reads KGHSH; CDR2 reads LQKENI. Trimming cost V 3 bases and J 1 base, with 9 bases left between them. The CDR3 covers 14 residues. CDR3 coding DNA: TGTGCCAGCTCACCGGCTGCGCCCCAAGAGACCCAGTACTTC. The encoded protein is CASSPAAPQETQYF.

The CDR3 bases are TGTGCCAGCAGCAAAGTCGGGACCAGGAACAACGAGCAGTACTTC. Protein: CASSKVGTRNNEQYF. The chain carries TRBV21-1 and TRBJ2-7. TRBV21-1 is noted as a pseudogene. This CDR3 comprises 15 residues.

This clone was observed once. The chain is built from TRBV27 and TRBJ1-4; 7 bases match TRBD1. This CDR3 contains 17 residues. J was trimmed by 6 bases and V by 5 bases; bases with no gene match: 15. Germline CDR1 MNHEY, CDR2 SMNVEV (reference sequence). CDR3 sequence (DNA): TGTGCCAGCAGTCTAGATGCATTGGGACAGTATTATGAAAAACTGTTTTTT. This encodes CASSLDALGQYYEKLFF.